These T cell receptor beta chains were read from a single sample in a study of shared clonotypes between healthy human individuals. Some clones are missing from TCRdb's copy, which holds only in-frame ones; the method was immunoSEQ multiplex PCR. Of over 2 million clones in the sample, 92% were seen once. Sequencing was done on a sample of naive CD4+ T cells from PBMCs. These receptors all stem from a man aged 18 to 29 in good health. Some clones in this sample may be carry-over from other donors' samples. Each CDR3 is given with its conserved first and last residue. Fields, in order: J gene, D gene, V gene, clone size, CDR3 DNA, CDR3 protein. A D gene is named only where the DNA matches it firmly. Clone size is shown for a subset of rows, as once, few, many or a class of expanded clone.

TRBJ2-3	.	TRBV15	.	TGTGCCACCAGCAGAAACTACCTGGACCGATTGACAGATACGCAGTATTTT	CATSRNYLDRLTDTQYF
TRBJ2-7	TRBD2	TRBV19	.	TGTGCCAGTAGTATTCGGACTAGCGGGACGAGCTCCTACGAGCAGTACTTC	CASSIRTSGTSSYEQYF
TRBJ2-1	.	TRBV21-1	.	TGTGCCAGCAGCAAAGTTCATGATCCTGAGCAGTTCTTC	CASSKVHDPEQFF
TRBJ2-7	.	TRBV5-4	.	TGTGCCAGCAGCTTGGTCGGGCAGAACTACGAGCAGTACTTC	CASSLVGQNYEQYF
TRBJ2-7	TRBD1	TRBV10-3	.	TGTGCCACGAAGCGGGCCGGGACAGGGGGCAACGAGCAGTACTTC	CATKRAGTGGNEQYF
TRBJ1-2	.	TRBV30	few	TGTGCCTGGAAGGATCTTAACTATGGCTACACCTTC	CAWKDLNYGYTF
TRBJ2-7	.	TRBV5-4	.	TGTGCCAGCAGCCCCCAGGGGACTTACGAGCAGTACTTC	CASSPQGTYEQYF
TRBJ1-1	TRBD1	TRBV7-3	.	TGTGCCAGCACCCAAATTGCGGGACAGGCTGAAGCTTTCTTT	CASTQIAGQAEAFF
TRBJ2-7	.	TRBV28	.	TGTGCCAGCACTCCCCCGGTGGGGGTAAGCCCCTACGAGCAGTACTTC	CASTPPVGVSPYEQYF
TRBJ2-7	.	TRBV19	.	TGTGCCAGTGCGGGCAGAGTGATGTACGAGCAGTACTTC	CASAGRVMYEQYF
TRBJ2-1	.	TRBV11-2	.	TGTGCCAGCAGCTTCTTGGTAGGGGACAATGAGCAGTTCTTC	CASSFLVGDNEQFF
TRBJ2-7	.	TRBV12-5	.	TGTGCTAGTGGAACCGGGGCAGCCGGCTCCTACGAGCAGTACTTC	CASGTGAAGSYEQYF
TRBJ1-1	.	TRBV6-1	.	TGTGCCAGCAAACTAAACACTGAAGCTTTCTTT	CASKLNTEAFF
TRBJ1-4	.	TRBV5-1	few	TGCGCCAGCAGCTTGAACAGGGCCTGGGGTGAAAAACTGTTTTTT	CASSLNRAWGEKLFF
TRBJ1-1	.	TRBV27	.	TGTGCCAGCAGTTACCTTTCTCATGGGAACACTGAAGCTTTCTTT	CASSYLSHGNTEAFF
TRBJ2-7	TRBD2	TRBV30	.	TGTGCCTGGAGTGTACTAGCGGGGGTGGCCTACGAGCAGTACTTC	CAWSVLAGVAYEQYF
TRBJ2-7	.	TRBV5-8	.	TGTGCCAGCACCCTGGCCGACTTCTCGAAGCAGTACTTC	CASTLADFSKQYF
TRBJ2-1	.	TRBV7-9	.	TGTGCCAGCTCCTCAAAGAGACGGGATTCCTCCTACAATGAGCAGTTCTTC	CASSSKRRDSSYNEQFF
TRBJ1-5	TRBD1	TRBV19	.	TGTGCCAGTATTGGGACAGGGAATCAGCCCCAGCATTTT	CASIGTGNQPQHF
TRBJ1-2	.	TRBV6-1	once	TGTGCCAGCAGTGAACGGGGGCGCGAGGGTGGCTACACCTTC	CASSERGREGGYTF
TRBJ2-5	.	TRBV27	.	TGTGCCAGCAGGCGCTCGGGGATTTGGGAGACCCAGTACTTC	CASRRSGIWETQYF
TRBJ2-3	TRBD2	TRBV7-9	.	TGTGCCAGCAGCTTCACTAGCGGGAGTGATACGCAGTATTTT	CASSFTSGSDTQYF
TRBJ1-2	TRBD1	TRBV7-8	.	TGTGCCAGCAGCCCCGGACAGGGGTATGGCTACACCTTC	CASSPGQGYGYTF
TRBJ1-2	.	TRBV21-1	.	TGTGCCAGCAGCAATCGGGGAGAGAACTATGGCTACACCTTC	CASSNRGENYGYTF
TRBJ1-1	.	TRBV5-6	.	TGTGCCAGCAGCCCGTCCTGGGGCAGCCGGGGGAACACTGAAGCTTTCTTT	CASSPSWGSRGNTEAFF
TRBJ1-5	TRBD1	TRBV6-1	.	TGTGCCAGCAGATTCGGGACAGTTAGCAATCAGCCCCAGCATTTT	CASRFGTVSNQPQHF
TRBJ1-2	TRBD1	TRBV6-1	.	TGTGCCAGCAGTGGGGGACAGGGGCCCTTCTACACCTTC	CASSGGQGPFYTF
TRBJ2-1	TRBD1	TRBV29-1	.	TGCAGCGTGGAAATTGACAGGGGACACAATGAGCAGTTCTTC	CSVEIDRGHNEQFF
TRBJ2-3	.	TRBV29-1	.	TGCAGCTTAAGGGGGGACAGTACAGATACGCAGTATTTT	CSLRGDSTDTQYF
TRBJ1-1	.	TRBV18	once	TGTGCCAGCTCACAGCGGGGGACTGAAGCTTTCTTT	CASSQRGTEAFF
TRBJ2-7	TRBD2	TRBV29-1	once	TGCAGCGTTGTAGGGCTACTAGCGGGATCCGAGCAGTACTTC	CSVVGLLAGSEQYF
TRBJ2-2	.	TRBV18	.	TGTGCCAGCTCAGCGCCCGGCAGGACCGGGGAGCTGTTTTTT	CASSAPGRTGELFF
TRBJ2-3	.	TRBV9	.	TGTGCCAGCAGCGTACTGTCCGGCTTCACAGATACGCAGTATTTT	CASSVLSGFTDTQYF
TRBJ2-7	TRBD2	TRBV5-1	.	TGCGCCAGCAGCTTGGGCCTAGCGGGGCCCTCCTACGAGCAGTACTTC	CASSLGLAGPSYEQYF
TRBJ2-7	.	TRBV6-6	.	TGTGCCAGCAGTTACAAAAGGCAGGCAAGCTCCTACGAGCAGTACTTC	CASSYKRQASSYEQYF
TRBJ2-5	.	TRBV9	.	TGTGCCAGCAGCGTAGGAGCTCAGGGTACACAAGAGACCCAGTACTTC	CASSVGAQGTQETQYF